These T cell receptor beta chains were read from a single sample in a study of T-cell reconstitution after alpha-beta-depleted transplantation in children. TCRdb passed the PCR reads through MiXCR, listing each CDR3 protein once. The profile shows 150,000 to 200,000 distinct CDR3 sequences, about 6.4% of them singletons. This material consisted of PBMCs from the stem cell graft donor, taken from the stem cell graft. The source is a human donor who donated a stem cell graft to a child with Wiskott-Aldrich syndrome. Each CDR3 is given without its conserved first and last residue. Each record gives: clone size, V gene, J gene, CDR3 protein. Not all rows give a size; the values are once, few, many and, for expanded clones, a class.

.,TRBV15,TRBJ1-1,ASGQGVTEAF
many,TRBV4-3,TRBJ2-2,ASSQVTGTTGELF
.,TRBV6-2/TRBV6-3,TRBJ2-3,ASSPGTTPDTQY
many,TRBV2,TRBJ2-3,ASRNDRDTQY
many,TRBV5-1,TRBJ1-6,ASSLGGTSSPLH
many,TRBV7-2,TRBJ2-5,ASSSLPQETQY
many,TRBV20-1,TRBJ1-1,SARQPQTEAF
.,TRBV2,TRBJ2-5,ASRTTGGTQY
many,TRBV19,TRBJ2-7,ASSALAGGPVYEQY
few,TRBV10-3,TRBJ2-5,AISDGLPQETQY
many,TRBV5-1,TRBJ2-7,ASGRDRGAYEQY
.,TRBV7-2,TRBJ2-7,ASSYAVLAGVPDEQY
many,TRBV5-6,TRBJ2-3,ASSLPGSFLDTQY
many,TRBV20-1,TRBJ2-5,SAIDRVGQETQY
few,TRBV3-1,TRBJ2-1,ASSHRFSYNEQF
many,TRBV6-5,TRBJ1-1,ASSPEAPGGFTEAF
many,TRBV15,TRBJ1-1,ATSREPRDREAF
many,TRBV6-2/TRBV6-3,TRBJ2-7,ASRKRQGWYEQY
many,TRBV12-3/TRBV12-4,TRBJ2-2,ASSGTGMAGELF
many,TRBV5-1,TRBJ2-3,ASSLSPPSDTQY
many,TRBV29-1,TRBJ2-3,SVVYHMTDTQY
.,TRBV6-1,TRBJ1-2,ASRQAAANYGYT
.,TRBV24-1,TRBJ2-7,ATSVSREPYEQY
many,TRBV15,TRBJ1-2,ATSMGVRYGYT
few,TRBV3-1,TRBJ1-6,ASSTDSWAPLH
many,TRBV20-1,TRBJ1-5,SAQGAGNQPQH
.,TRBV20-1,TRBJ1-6,SAHKMGRNSPLH
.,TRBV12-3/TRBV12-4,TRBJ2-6,ASRLGGTVLSGANVLT
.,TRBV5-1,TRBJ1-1,ASSLSGQSVRNTEAF
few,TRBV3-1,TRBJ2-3,ASSLLAGRSTSTDTQY
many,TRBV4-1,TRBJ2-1,ASKQGASSYNEQF
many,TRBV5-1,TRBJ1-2,ASSSSDKTSYGYT
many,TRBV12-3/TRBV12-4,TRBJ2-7,ASSTSGKYEQY
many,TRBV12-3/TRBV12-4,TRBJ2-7,ASSSLGEGKQY
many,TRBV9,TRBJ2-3,ASSGRAGPTDTQY
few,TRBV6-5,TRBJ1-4,ASSYSRQGRGNEKLF
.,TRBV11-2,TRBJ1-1,ASSLDFGLRKNTEAF
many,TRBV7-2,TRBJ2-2,ASSLRTGGFNTGELF
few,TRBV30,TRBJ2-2,AWSVLETGELF
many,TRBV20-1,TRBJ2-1,SARDLASGGYNEQF
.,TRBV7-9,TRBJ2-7,ASSRGANHEQY
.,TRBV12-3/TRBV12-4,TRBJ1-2,ASSWTGAKTHYGYT
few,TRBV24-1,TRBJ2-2,ATSDPGTSGKEVNTGELF
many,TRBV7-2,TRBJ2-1,ASSLTGVDEQF
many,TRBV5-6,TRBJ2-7,ASSLLNPRRSYEQY
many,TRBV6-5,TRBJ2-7,ASSYSTVGYEQY
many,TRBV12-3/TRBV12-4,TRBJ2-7,ASGGGLAGVEQY
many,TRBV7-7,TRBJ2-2,ASSEDSYTGELF